The clone carrying this T cell receptor beta chain was seen a single time. The table came from immunoSEQ multiplex PCR; TCRdb's copy has only in-frame clones and leaves some out. The profile covers roughly 100,000 clones, with roughly 84% appearing a single time and 2.1% taken by the ten largest. Germline V gene lookup returns CDR1 SEHNR and CDR2 FQNEAQ (reference sequence). The CDR3 has 17 residues. V shed 6 bases, J shed 5 bases, and the junction held 16 bases outside the gene matches. The data stem from a study of blood T cell repertoires in COVID-19. Study-wide context: The analysed material was cDNA or gDNA that came from T cells, B-cell-depleted T cells, or PBMCs.

The sequence was obtained from a human donor in a cohort sampled during active COVID-19. Sequenced: peripheral blood. This chain uses TRBV7-9 with TRBJ2-5, with 9 nucleotides matching TRBD2. CDR3 sequence reads: CASSSQAGGDLRETQYF. The CDR3 DNA sequence: TGTGCCAGCAGTTCTCAAGCGGGAGGCGATCTGAGGGAGACCCAGTACTTC.